This T cell receptor (beta chain) comes out of a study of blood T cell repertoires in COVID-19. Study as a whole: Acute and convalescent COVID-19 samples came from the United States, Italy and Spain. Sources were T cells, B-cell-depleted T cells, or PBMCs; the material itself was cDNA or gDNA.

Original handling: How many nucleated cells were present was estimated from reference gene primer amplification. Profiled with immunoSEQ multiplex PCR; TCRdb holds only in-frame clones, not every one. The V and J calls and the clone size are those of that table, but D and trimming were determined from the DNA. The sample includes around 190,000 clones, just over 85% of them seen just once. Between the trimmed V and J ends, which lost 4 bases and 0 bases, there was a span of 12 bases. Germline V gene data show CDR1 as LGHDT and CDR2 as YNNKEL (reference sequence). The CDR3 totals 15 residues. The chain joins TRBV3-1 (or the pseudogene TRBV3-2) to TRBJ1-2, with TRBD1 as a possible D gene (5 bases). The TCR sequence derives from a man aged 50-60 years with active or convalescent COVID-19. What was sequenced was peripheral blood. CDR3 region: CASSRAGLTNYGYTF. In DNA form, the CDR3 reads TGTGCCAGCAGCCGAGCGGGACTTACTAACTATGGCTACACCTTC.